The 11 T cell receptor beta chains in this list originate from one sample, sequenced in a study of cytomegalovirus exposure and HLA in healthy donors. PCR involved 60 Vbeta and 13 Jbeta primers. Sequenced by immunoSEQ multiplex PCR; TCRdb stores in-frame clones only, minus some. The repertoire holds 250,000 to 350,000 clones, roughly 80% seen once, with 0.3% in the top ten. Sequenced: PBMCs. These receptors came from a girl between 2 and 10 years old in good health and CMV-seronegative.

This clone was picked up one time. The chain recombines TRBV7-7 with TRBJ2-1; a possible D gene is TRBD1 (8 bases). The V end lost 5 bases, the J end lost 10 bases, and 21 bases lay between the germline ends. This CDR3 comprises 15 residues. CDR1 and CDR2 (germline): SSHAT, FNYEAQ (reference sequence). The CDR3 DNA follows: TGTGCCAGCAGCCTGGACAGGGCTAGCGGACGCGAGCAGTTCTTC. The encoded protein is CASSLDRASGREQFF.

This rearrangement joins TRBV27 to TRBJ2-5; 9 bases are a match to TRBD2. Per the germline V gene, CDR1 is MNHEY and CDR2 is SMNVEV (reference sequence). CDR3 length: 16 residues. Losses at the gene ends were 5 bases for V and 7 bases for J; bases not matched to a gene: 14. CDR3 sequence reads: CASSLLAGTAPGTQYF. The DNA of the CDR3 is TGTGCCAGCAGTCTCCTAGCGGGGACCGCCCCGGGGACCCAGTACTTC.

The chain employs TRBV5-6 and TRBJ2-5; the match to TRBD2 covers 11 bases. The germline gives CDR1 SGHDT, CDR2 YYEEEE. Germline trimming cut 4 bases from V and 11 bases from J; bases unmatched to any gene: 19. This CDR3 has 17 amino acids. CDR3 DNA: TGTGCCAGCAGCAGGGGACCGACTAGCGGGGCGTTGGGGGAGCAGTACTTC. It codes for CASSRGPTSGALGEQYF.

The count of this clone is one. The genes are TRBV28 and TRBJ2-1, with 7 bases that match TRBD1. Trimming cost V 5 bases and J 3 bases; bases outside gene matches: 4. Germline V gives CDR1 MDHEN, CDR2 SYDVKM. The CDR3 contains 14 residues. This chain's CDR3 is CASSTGQIYNEQFF. The CDR3 DNA sequence: TGTGCCAGCAGTACGGGACAGATCTACAATGAGCAGTTCTTC.

The J gene is TRBJ2-7, the V gene TRBV10-2, with 9 nucleotides matching TRBD2. The ends lost 6 bases at V and 2 bases at J; junction bases unmatched: 5. Germline V CDR1 and CDR2: WSHSY, SAAADI. The CDR3 is 14 residues long. The CDR3 protein is CASRDSGRTYEQYF. For the CDR3, the DNA is TGCGCCAGCAGGGATAGCGGGAGAACCTACGAGCAGTACTTC.

The V gene is TRBV18, the J gene TRBJ1-2, with D maybe TRBD1 (5 bases). Trimming cost V 4 bases and J 8 bases, with 8 bases left between them. The germline CDR1 and CDR2 sequences are KGHSH and LQKENI. The CDR3 totals 11 residues. CDR3 DNA sequence: TGTGCCAGCTCACAGGGGATGGGCTACACCTTC. Amino acid sequence: CASSQGMGYTF.

J is TRBJ2-7 and V is TRBV5-1, with 10 bases fitting TRBD2. Germline V gene lookup returns CDR1 SGHRS and CDR2 YFSETQ. The V and J ends lost 1 base and 0 bases, in that order; junction bases with no gene match: 1. This CDR3 comprises 15 residues. The CDR3 reads CASSLTSGDSYEQYF. The CDR3 DNA reads TGCGCCAGCAGCTTGACTAGCGGGGACTCCTACGAGCAGTACTTC.

The chain is built from TRBV10-3 and TRBJ1-5, with D hard to call. Germline V lookup: CDR1 ENHRY, CDR2 SYGVKD. The V end lost 4 bases, the J end lost 5 bases, and 12 bases lay between the germline ends. The CDR3 runs to 14 residues. Here the CDR3 reads CAISANSGDQPQHF. CDR3 sequence (DNA): TGTGCCATCAGTGCTAATTCGGGAGATCAGCCCCAGCATTTT.

The rearrangement uses TRBV25-1 and TRBJ2-1; tentatively, D is TRBD2 (6 bases). The germline gives CDR1 MGHDK, CDR2 SYGVNS. Trimming pared 5 bases from V and 7 bases from J, leaving 15 bases between. This CDR3 region has 14 residues. This CDR3 is CASSQLGSLNEQFF. The CDR3 bases are TGTGCCAGCAGTCAGCTCGGGAGTTTGAATGAGCAGTTCTTC. Full variable domain (missing parts from reference TRBV25-1 and TRBJ2-1): EADIYQTPRYLVIGTGKKITLECSQTMGHDKMYWYQQDPGMELHLIHYSYGVNSTEKGDLSSESTVSRIRTEHFPLTLESARPSHTSQYLCASSQLGSLNEQFFGPGTRLTVL.

The J gene is TRBJ2-7, the V gene TRBV15; TRBD1 might be the D (6 bases). Trimming left V 3 bases short and J 7 bases short, with 13 bases between. Germline loops: CDR1 LNHNV, CDR2 YYDKDF (reference sequence). The CDR3 is 13 residues long. The CDR3 is CATSRAHRVEQYF. The CDR3 nucleotides are TGTGCCACCAGCAGGGCCCACAGGGTGGAGCAGTACTTC.

The chain employs TRBV19 and TRBJ1-5; D unresolved. The germline CDR1 and CDR2 sequences are LNHDA and SQIVND (reference sequence). The CDR3 contains 15 residues. Trimming stripped 3 bases from V and 4 bases from J, with 13 bases between. The CDR3 protein is CASSMVFSRNQPQHF. The CDR3 DNA reads TGTGCCAGTAGTATGGTGTTTTCGAGAAATCAGCCCCAGCATTTT.